This T cell receptor (beta chain) was recovered during a study of lymphopenia after photon versus proton radiotherapy. Germline V gene lookup returns CDR1 SGHDT and CDR2 YYEEEE. The V and J ends lost 6 bases and 6 bases respectively, with 11 bases between them. The CDR3 totals 12 residues. Remarks on this clone: As yet, its antigen is unknown.

Whole-study findings and limits: In patients who died, overall survival fell as post-nadir TCR diversity dropped more. Photon-treated patients lost naive T cells and TCR diversity; proton-treated stayed stable. Oligoclonal CD8+ Temra expansion after nadir drove photon patients' diversity drop. Survival link was tested only in deceased patients; proton benefit remains a possibility.

Clones were sequenced by immunoSEQ multiplex PCR, and TCRdb holds only the in-frame ones, with some missing. The data contain fewer than 35,000 clones, 90% of them singletons. The sequence was obtained from a woman aged 45-59 years with pancreatic cancer. The material was peripheral blood, obtained from a patient treated with photon-based radiotherapy. The chain uses TRBV5-6 and TRBJ2-3; D assignment may be TRBD1 or TRBD2 (5 bases each). The CDR3 loop is CASKGSRDTQYF. CDR3 sequence (DNA): TGTGCCAGCAAGGGGAGTAGGGATACGCAGTATTTT.